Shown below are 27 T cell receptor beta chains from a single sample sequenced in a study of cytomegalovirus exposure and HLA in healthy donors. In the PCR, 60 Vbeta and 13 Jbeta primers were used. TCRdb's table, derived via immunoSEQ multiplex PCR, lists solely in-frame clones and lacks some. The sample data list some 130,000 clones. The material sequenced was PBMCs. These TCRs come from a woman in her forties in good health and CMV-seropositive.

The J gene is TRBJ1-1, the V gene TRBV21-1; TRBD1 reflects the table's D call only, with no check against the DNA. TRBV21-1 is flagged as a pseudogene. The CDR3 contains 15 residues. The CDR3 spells CASSQASRPNTEAFF. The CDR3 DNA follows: TGTGCCAGCAGCCAAGCGAGCAGGCCAAACACTGAAGCTTTCTTT.

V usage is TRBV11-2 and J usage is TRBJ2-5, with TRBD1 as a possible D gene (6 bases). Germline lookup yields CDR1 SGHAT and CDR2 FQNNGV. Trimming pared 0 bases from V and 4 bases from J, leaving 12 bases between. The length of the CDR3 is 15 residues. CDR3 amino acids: CASSLDIQGSETQYF. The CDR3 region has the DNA TGTGCCAGCAGCTTAGACATACAGGGCTCAGAGACCCAGTACTTC.

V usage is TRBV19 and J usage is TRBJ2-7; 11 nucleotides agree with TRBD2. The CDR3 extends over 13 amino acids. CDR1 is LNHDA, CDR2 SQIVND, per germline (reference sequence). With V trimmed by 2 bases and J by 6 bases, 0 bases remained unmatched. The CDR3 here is CASSITSGSEQYF. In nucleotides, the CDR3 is TGTGCCAGTAGTATAACTAGCGGGAGCGAGCAGTACTTC.

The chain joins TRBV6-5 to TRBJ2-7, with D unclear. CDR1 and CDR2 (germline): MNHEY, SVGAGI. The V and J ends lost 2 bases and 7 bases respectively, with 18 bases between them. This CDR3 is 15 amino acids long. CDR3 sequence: CASSYQVTQYQEQYF. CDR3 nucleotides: TGTGCCAGCAGTTACCAGGTTACCCAATATCAGGAGCAGTACTTC.

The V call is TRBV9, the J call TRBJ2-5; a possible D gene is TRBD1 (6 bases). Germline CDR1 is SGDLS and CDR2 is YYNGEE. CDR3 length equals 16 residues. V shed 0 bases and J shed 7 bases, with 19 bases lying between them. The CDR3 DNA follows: TGTGCCAGCAGCGTAGGAGGGGTGGAGGCACAGGGGACCCAGTACTTC. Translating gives CASSVGGVEAQGTQYF.

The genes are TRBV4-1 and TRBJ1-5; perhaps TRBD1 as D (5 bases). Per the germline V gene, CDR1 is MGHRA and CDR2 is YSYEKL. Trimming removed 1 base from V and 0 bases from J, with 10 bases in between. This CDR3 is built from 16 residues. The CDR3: CASSQGWGDSNQPQHF. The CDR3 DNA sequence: TGCGCCAGCAGCCAAGGGTGGGGCGATAGCAATCAGCCCCAGCATTTT.

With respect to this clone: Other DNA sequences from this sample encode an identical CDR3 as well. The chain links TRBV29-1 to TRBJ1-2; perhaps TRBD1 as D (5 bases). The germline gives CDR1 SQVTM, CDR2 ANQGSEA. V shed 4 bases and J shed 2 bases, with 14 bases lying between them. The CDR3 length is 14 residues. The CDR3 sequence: CSVVGGAGNYGYTF. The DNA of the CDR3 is TGCAGCGTTGTTGGGGGAGCGGGCAACTATGGCTACACCTTC.

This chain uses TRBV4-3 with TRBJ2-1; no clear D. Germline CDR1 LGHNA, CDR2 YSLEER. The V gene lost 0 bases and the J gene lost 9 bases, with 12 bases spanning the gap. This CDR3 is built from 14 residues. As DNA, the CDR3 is TGCGCCAGCAGCCAAGACTCAGACGCGGTTGAGCAGTTCTTC. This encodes CASSQDSDAVEQFF.

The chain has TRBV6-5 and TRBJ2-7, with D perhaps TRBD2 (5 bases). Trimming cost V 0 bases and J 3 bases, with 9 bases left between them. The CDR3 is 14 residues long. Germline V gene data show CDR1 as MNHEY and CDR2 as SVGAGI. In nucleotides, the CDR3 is TGTGCCAGCAGTTACTCGAGCGGCAGCTACGAGCAGTACTTC. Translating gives CASSYSSGSYEQYF.

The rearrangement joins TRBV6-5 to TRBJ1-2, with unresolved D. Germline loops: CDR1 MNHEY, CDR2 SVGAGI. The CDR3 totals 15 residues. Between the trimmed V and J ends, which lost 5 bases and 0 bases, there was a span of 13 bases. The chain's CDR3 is CASSPGEGSNYGYTF. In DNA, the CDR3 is TGTGCCAGCAGTCCCGGGGAGGGATCTAACTATGGCTACACCTTC.

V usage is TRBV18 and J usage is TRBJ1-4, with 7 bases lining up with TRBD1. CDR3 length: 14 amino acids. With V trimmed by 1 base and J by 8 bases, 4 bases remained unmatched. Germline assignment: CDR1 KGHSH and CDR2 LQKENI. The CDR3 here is CASSPRQGSEKLFF. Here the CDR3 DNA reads TGTGCCAGCTCACCACGACAGGGCAGCGAAAAACTGTTTTTT.

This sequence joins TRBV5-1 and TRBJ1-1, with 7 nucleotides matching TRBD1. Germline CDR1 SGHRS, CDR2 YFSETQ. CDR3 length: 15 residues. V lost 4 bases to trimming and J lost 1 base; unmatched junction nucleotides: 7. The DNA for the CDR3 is TGCGCCAGCAGCCCAAGGACAGGCCAGAACACTGAAGCTTTCTTT. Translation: CASSPRTGQNTEAFF.

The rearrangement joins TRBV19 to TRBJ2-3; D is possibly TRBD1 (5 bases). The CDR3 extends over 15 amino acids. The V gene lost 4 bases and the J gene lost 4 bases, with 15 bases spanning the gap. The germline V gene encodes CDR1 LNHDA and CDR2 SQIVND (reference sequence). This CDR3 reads CASSSEGRAADTQYF. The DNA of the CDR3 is TGTGCCAGTAGTAGCGAAGGCAGGGCAGCAGATACGCAGTATTTT.

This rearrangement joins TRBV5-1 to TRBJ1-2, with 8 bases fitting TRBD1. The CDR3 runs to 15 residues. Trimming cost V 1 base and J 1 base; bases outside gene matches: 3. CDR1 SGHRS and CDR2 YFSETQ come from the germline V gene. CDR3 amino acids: CASSLSTGDNYGYTF. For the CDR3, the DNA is TGCGCCAGCAGCTTGTCGACAGGGGATAACTATGGCTACACCTTC.

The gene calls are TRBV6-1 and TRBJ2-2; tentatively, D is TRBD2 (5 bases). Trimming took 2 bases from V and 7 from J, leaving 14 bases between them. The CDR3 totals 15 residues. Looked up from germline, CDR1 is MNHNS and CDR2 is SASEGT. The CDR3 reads CASSELREGSGELFF. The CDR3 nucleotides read TGTGCCAGCAGTGAATTACGGGAAGGGAGCGGGGAGCTGTTTTTT.

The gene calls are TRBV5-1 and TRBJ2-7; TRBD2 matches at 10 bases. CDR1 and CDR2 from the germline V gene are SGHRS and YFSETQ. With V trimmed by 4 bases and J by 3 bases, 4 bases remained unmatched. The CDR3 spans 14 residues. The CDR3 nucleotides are TGCGCCAGCAGCCTTTTAGCGGGAGGCTACGAGCAGTACTTC. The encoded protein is CASSLLAGGYEQYF.

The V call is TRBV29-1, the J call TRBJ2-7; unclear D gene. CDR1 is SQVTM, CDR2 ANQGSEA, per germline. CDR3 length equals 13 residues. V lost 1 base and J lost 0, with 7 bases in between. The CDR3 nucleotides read TGCAGCGTTGAAGTGAGTTTCTCCTACGAGCAGTACTTC. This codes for CSVEVSFSYEQYF.

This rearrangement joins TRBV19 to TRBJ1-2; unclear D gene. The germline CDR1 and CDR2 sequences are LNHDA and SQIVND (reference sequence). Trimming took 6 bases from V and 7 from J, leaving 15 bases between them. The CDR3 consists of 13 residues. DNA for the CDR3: TGTGCCAGTAGCCCAACCTCCGGGGTTGGCTACACCTTC. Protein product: CASSPTSGVGYTF.

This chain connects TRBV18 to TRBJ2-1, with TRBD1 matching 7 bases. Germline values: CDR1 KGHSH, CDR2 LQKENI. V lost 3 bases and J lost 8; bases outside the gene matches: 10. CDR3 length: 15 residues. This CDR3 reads CASSPTRTGSHEQFF. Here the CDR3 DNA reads TGTGCCAGCTCACCCACTCGGACAGGTTCTCATGAGCAGTTCTTC.

In DNA form, the CDR3 reads TGCGCCAGCAGCCGCCAAACCCTAAGCTCGAGTAGAGTGGAGACCCAGTACTTC. Its protein is CASSRQTLSSSRVETQYF. The rearrangement links TRBV4-3 to TRBJ2-5; D is undetermined. The CDR3 sequence is 18 residues long. V was cut by 4 bases and J by 5 bases, with 26 bases left in between. From germline, CDR1 is LGHNA and CDR2 YSLEER.

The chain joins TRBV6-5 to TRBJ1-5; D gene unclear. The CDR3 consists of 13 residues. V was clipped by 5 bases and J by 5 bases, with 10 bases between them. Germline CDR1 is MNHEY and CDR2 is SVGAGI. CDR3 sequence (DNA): TGTGCCAGCAGTCGCGAATTGGATCAGCCCCAGCATTTT. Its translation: CASSRELDQPQHF.

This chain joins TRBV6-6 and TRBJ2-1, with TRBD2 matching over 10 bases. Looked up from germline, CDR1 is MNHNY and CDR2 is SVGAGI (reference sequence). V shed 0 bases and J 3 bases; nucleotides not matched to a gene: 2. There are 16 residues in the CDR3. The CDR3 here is CASSYSRTSGYNEQFF. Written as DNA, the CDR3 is TGTGCCAGCAGTTACTCCAGGACTAGCGGCTACAATGAGCAGTTCTTC.

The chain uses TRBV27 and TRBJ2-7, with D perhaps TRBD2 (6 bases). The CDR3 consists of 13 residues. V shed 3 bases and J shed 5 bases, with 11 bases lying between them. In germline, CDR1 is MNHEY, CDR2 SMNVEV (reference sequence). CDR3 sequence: CASSFRGGNEQYF. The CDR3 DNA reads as TGTGCCAGCAGTTTCAGAGGCGGGAACGAGCAGTACTTC.

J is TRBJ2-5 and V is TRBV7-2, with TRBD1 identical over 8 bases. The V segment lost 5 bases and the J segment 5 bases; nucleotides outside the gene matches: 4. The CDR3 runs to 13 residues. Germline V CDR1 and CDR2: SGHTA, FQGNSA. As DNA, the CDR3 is TGTGCCAGCAGCCCAGGGGGCTTGGAGACCCAGTACTTC. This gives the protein CASSPGGLETQYF.

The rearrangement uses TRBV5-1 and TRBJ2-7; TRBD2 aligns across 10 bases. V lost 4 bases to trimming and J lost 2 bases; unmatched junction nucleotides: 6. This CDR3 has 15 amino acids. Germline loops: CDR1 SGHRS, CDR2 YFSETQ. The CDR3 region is CASSIRTSGTYEQYF. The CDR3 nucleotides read TGCGCCAGCAGCATTCGGACTAGCGGTACCTACGAGCAGTACTTC.

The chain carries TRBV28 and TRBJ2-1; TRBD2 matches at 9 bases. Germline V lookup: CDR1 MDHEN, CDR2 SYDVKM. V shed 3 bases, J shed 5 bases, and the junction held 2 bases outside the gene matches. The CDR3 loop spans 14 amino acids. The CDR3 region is CASSFAGGDNEQFF. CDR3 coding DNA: TGTGCCAGCAGTTTCGCGGGAGGGGACAATGAGCAGTTCTTC.

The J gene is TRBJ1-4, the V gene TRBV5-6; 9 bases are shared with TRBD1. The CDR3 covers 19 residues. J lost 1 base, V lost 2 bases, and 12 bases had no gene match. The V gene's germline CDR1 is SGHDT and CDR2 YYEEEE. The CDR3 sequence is CASSLLQGAGPGTNEKLFF. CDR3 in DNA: TGTGCCAGCAGCTTATTACAGGGGGCGGGACCGGGAACTAATGAAAAACTGTTTTTT.